Each of the 27 T cell receptor beta chains below was sequenced from the same sample in a study of molecular identifiers for immune sequencing clone quantification. TCRdb fed the PCR reads into MiXCR, producing one record per CDR3 protein. The repertoire holds about 630,000 distinct CDR3 sequences, with about 25% as singletons. Sequenced input: naive CD8+ T cells from blood, with Jurkat cell RNA spiked in. Subset described: FACS-sorted CD8+CD4-CCR7+CD45RA+ naive T cells. These receptors all come from a human donor in good health. Some libraries in this study had Jurkat cell RNA spiked in.

As regards this clonotype: One end of the junction is discordant with germline, which a read error may explain. The chain couples TRBV6-2 or TRBV6-3 to TRBJ1-5; the D gene is possibly TRBD1 (5 bases). The CDR3 has 16 residues. CDR1 is MNHEY and CDR2 is SVGEGT in the germline V gene. The CDR3 coding sequence is TGTGCCTGCAGTTTCCCGACAGTTTATAGCAATCAGCCCCAGCATTTT. Translating gives CACSFPTVYSNQPQHF.

This clonotype was picked up a small number of times. V gene TRBV4-3 combines with J gene TRBJ2-7; D remains ambiguous. The germline V gene encodes CDR1 LGHNA and CDR2 YSLEER. This CDR3 spans 14 amino acids. Deletions cut 4 bases from V and 4 bases from J, with 14 bases between. The DNA for the CDR3 is TGCGCCAGCAGCCCGGACCAAACGAGGTACGAGCAGTACTTC. Protein product: CASSPDQTRYEQYF.

There are a few counts of this clonotype. The chain uses TRBV18 and TRBJ2-4; D call uncertain. CDR1 is KGHSH and CDR2 is LQKENI in the germline V gene. The CDR3 has 15 amino acids. V was shortened by 0 bases and J by 0 bases, with 6 bases between the two germline ends. This CDR3 reads CASSPPDLAKNIQYF. As DNA, the CDR3 is TGTGCCAGCTCACCACCGGATCTAGCCAAAAACATTCAGTACTTC.

In this sample, this clonotype turned up many times. CDR3 sequence (DNA): TGTGCCAGCAGTTTCGTTGGGACTGAAGCTTTCTTT. This encodes CASSFVGTEAFF. The V gene is TRBV28, the J gene TRBJ1-1, with D unresolved. The length of the CDR3 is 12 residues. Germline CDR1 reads MDHEN; CDR2 reads SYDVKM. V lost 3 bases, J lost 5 bases, and 7 bases lay in between.

The chain employs TRBV20-1 and TRBJ2-7; 8 bases map to TRBD2. V was pared by 6 bases and J by 4 bases, with 23 bases of the junction left unmatched. This CDR3 is 18 amino acids long. Germline V gene lookup returns CDR1 DFQATT and CDR2 SNEGSKA (reference sequence). The CDR3 bases are TGCAGTGCCGAACCCCTCCTTGGCACTGCGGGAGGTCCATACGAGCAGTACTTC. Encoded protein: CSAEPLLGTAGGPYEQYF.

In this sample, this clonotype turned up once. The genes are TRBV5-8 and TRBJ2-7; TRBD1 might be the D (6 bases). The CDR3 is 16 amino acids. The V end was cut by 0 bases, the J end by 2 bases, with 15 bases between. Per germline, CDR1 SGHTS and CDR2 YDEGEE. The CDR3 DNA follows: TGTGCCAGCAGCTTGGGGTCATACAGGGTTCCCTACGAGCAGTACTTC. This codes for CASSLGSYRVPYEQYF. Based on the CDR3 plus reference TRBV5-8 and TRBJ2-7, the full variable domain is EAGVTQSPTHLIKTRGQQATLRCSPISGHTSVYWYQQALGLGLQFLLWYDEGEERNRGNFPPRFSGRQFPNYSSELNVNALELEDSALYLCASSLGSYRVPYEQYFGPGTRLTVT.

As regards this clonotype: This sequence may be a read error, since a much larger clone differs from it by one base. V and J are TRBV12-3 or TRBV12-4 and TRBJ2-3, with D tentatively TRBD1 (5 bases). With 6 bases removed from V and 2 bases from J, the gap between germline ends came to 21 bases. The CDR3 runs 17 residues. The CDR3 DNA follows: TGTGCCAGCAGCTGGGCCGCCACCAGGGTAGACACAGATACGCAGTATTTT. Translation: CASSWAATRVDTDTQYF.

This clonotype was counted many times. The chain employs TRBV2 and TRBJ1-2, with a possible D match to TRBD1 (6 bases). This CDR3 is 15 amino acids long. Trimming removed 6 bases from V and 2 bases from J, with 16 bases in between. CDR1 and CDR2 from the germline V gene are SNHLY and FYNNEI. The CDR3 DNA reads as TGTGCCAGCAGCCCTCCCGATACAGGGAACTATGGCTACACCTTC. Amino acids: CASSPPDTGNYGYTF.

J is TRBJ1-1 and V is TRBV9; D is unresolved. The V end was cut by 0 bases, the J end by 0 bases, with 9 bases between. Germline values: CDR1 SGDLS, CDR2 YYNGEE. The CDR3 loop spans 15 amino acids. CDR3 loop: CASSVDPEMNTEAFF. DNA for the CDR3: TGTGCCAGCAGCGTAGATCCTGAAATGAACACTGAAGCTTTCTTT.

V gene TRBV27 combines with J gene TRBJ2-5; D may be TRBD1 (5 bases). The V end lost 2 bases, the J end lost 0 bases, and 7 bases lay between the germline ends. The CDR3 sequence is 14 residues long. CDR1 and CDR2 (germline): MNHEY, SMNVEV (reference sequence). The CDR3 reads CASSLARDQETQYF. The DNA for the CDR3 is TGTGCCAGCAGTTTAGCCAGGGACCAAGAGACCCAGTACTTC.

The chain is built from TRBV21-1 and TRBJ2-4; no check of the table's D call, TRBD1, against the DNA was made. TRBV21-1 is a documented pseudogene. The CDR3 sequence is 16 residues long. CDR3 sequence: CASSIDRGTAKNIQYF. The CDR3 DNA is TGTGCCAGCAGCATCGACAGGGGAACAGCCAAAAACATTCAGTACTTC.

As for this clonotype: A much larger clone differs by one base, so this may be a read error. The gene calls are TRBV20-1 and TRBJ2-5; D is unresolved. This CDR3 contains 13 residues. Germline V gene lookup returns CDR1 DFQATT and CDR2 SNEGSKA (reference sequence). The CDR3 nucleotides read TGCAGTGCTAGGGCCGCACTCCAAGAGACCCAGCACTTC. It codes for CSARAALQETQHF.

This clonotype was recorded at least ten times. The CDR3 loop is CASSLLAGSQETQYF. The CDR3 nucleotides are TGCGCCAGCAGCTTACTGGCGGGATCCCAAGAGACCCAGTACTTC. This chain joins TRBV5-1 and TRBJ2-5, with D perhaps matching TRBD2 (6 bases). Germline CDR1 reads SGHRS; CDR2 reads YFSETQ. This CDR3 has 15 amino acids. Trimming pared 2 bases from V and 1 base from J, leaving 12 bases between.

This clonotype was picked up many times. The chain links TRBV9 to TRBJ2-7; D may be TRBD2 (6 bases). This CDR3 has 15 residues. The germline V and J ends were trimmed by 0 bases and 1 base, with 11 bases remaining between them. Germline lookup yields CDR1 SGDLS and CDR2 YYNGEE. The CDR3 protein is CASSVGPAGSYEQYF. The CDR3, as DNA: TGTGCCAGCAGCGTAGGACCGGCGGGATCCTACGAGCAGTACTTC.

This clonotype was recorded at least ten times. The chain joins TRBV10-3 to TRBJ2-5; TRBD2 matches at 8 bases. Germline V CDR1 and CDR2: ENHRY, SYGVKD. The CDR3 consists of 14 residues. V shed 8 bases, J shed 2 bases, and the junction held 7 bases outside the gene matches. The CDR3 DNA follows: TGTGCCATCGCGCCGGGGGGGAGTCAAGAGACCCAGTACTTC. Amino acids: CAIAPGGSQETQYF.

Notes on this clonotype: The junction differs from germline at one of its ends, possibly a read error. The gene calls are TRBV4-3 and TRBJ1-1; weak D call: TRBD1 (6 bases). Germline V lookup: CDR1 LGHNA, CDR2 YSLEER. CDR3 size: 13 residues. The CDR3 reads CASGQDWGAEAFF. The CDR3 DNA reads as TGCGCCAGCGGCCAAGATTGGGGGGCGGAGGCTTTCTTT.

Many counts were recorded for this clonotype. The genes are TRBV29-1 and TRBJ2-1; 8 nucleotides align to TRBD2. This CDR3 is built from 12 residues. Germline CDR1 reads SQVTM; CDR2 reads ANQGSEA. V was clipped by 4 bases and J by 10 bases; unmatched bases: 6. The CDR3 here is CSVVGPGGEQFF. Written as DNA, the CDR3 is TGCAGCGTTGTGGGTCCGGGAGGGGAGCAGTTCTTC.

The chain combines TRBV4-3 with TRBJ2-7; TRBD1 might be the D (5 bases). CDR1 is LGHNA, CDR2 YSLEER, per germline. The CDR3 has 16 residues. V gave up 0 bases and J gave up 2 bases, with 14 bases separating them. CDR3 nucleotide sequence: TGCGCCAGCAGCCAAGATCTCAGGGTTTCGGCCTACGAGCAGTACTTC. Protein product: CASSQDLRVSAYEQYF.

This clonotype was seen ten or more times. The chain carries TRBV6-5 and TRBJ1-1; D is uncertain. Trimming took off 5 bases at V and 0 bases at J, with 7 bases between the two ends. This CDR3 comprises 13 residues. From germline, CDR1 is MNHEY and CDR2 SVGAGI. In DNA, the CDR3 is TGTGCCAGCAGTCAGCACCTGAACACTGAAGCTTTCTTT. Protein product: CASSQHLNTEAFF.

This chain connects TRBV7-6 to TRBJ2-7, with D perhaps TRBD1 (6 bases). The CDR3 is 15 residues long. In germline, CDR1 is SGHVS, CDR2 FNYEAQ. Between the trimmed V and J ends, which lost 5 bases and 1 base, there was a span of 15 bases. Here the CDR3 reads CASSPGHLGSYEQYF. In nucleotides, the CDR3 is TGTGCCAGCAGCCCGGGACATCTGGGGTCCTACGAGCAGTACTTC.

This clonotype was found many times. The genes are TRBV19 and TRBJ1-1, with no clear D. Germline-derived CDR1 and CDR2 are LNHDA and SQIVND (reference sequence). The V end lost 8 bases, the J end lost 6 bases, and 10 bases lay between the germline ends. This CDR3 spans 11 amino acids. The CDR3 protein is CASGPGSEAFF. CDR3 nucleotides: TGTGCCAGTGGCCCTGGGTCTGAAGCTTTCTTT.

This clonotype has ten or more counts. CDR3 loop: CASSLRSYEQYF. Here the CDR3 DNA reads TGTGCCAGCAGCTTACGAAGTTACGAGCAGTACTTC. This rearrangement joins TRBV28 to TRBJ2-7; D gene uncertain. In germline, CDR1 is MDHEN, CDR2 SYDVKM. This CDR3 spans 12 amino acids. V was clipped by 6 bases and J by 4 bases, with 10 bases between them.

The chain is built from TRBV6-1 and TRBJ2-7; unclear D gene. The CDR3 contains 15 residues. Trimming shortened V by 2 bases and J by 0 bases, and 11 bases separated the two germline ends. Germline V gene lookup returns CDR1 MNHNS and CDR2 SASEGT. Here the CDR3 reads CASSEPHGYSYEQYF. As DNA, the CDR3 is TGTGCCAGCAGTGAACCCCACGGTTACTCCTACGAGCAGTACTTC.

This clonotype was recorded at least ten times. The rearrangement links TRBV24-1 to TRBJ1-3; D remains ambiguous. Germline V lookup: CDR1 KGHDR, CDR2 SFDVKD. V lost 5 bases and J lost 0, with 16 bases in between. The CDR3 length is 17 residues. For the CDR3, the DNA is TGTGCCACCAGTGCCGGGCCGGGAACCATCTCTGGAAACACCATATATTTT. Translated, it gives CATSAGPGTISGNTIYF.

This clonotype was picked up many times. The genes are TRBV7-8 and TRBJ2-3; no firm D call. CDR3 size: 14 residues. Looked up from germline, CDR1 is SGHVS and CDR2 is FQNEAQ. Trimming took 4 bases from V and 4 from J, leaving 12 bases between them. The CDR3 sequence: CASSSPNQADTQYF. The CDR3 DNA reads TGTGCCAGCAGCTCGCCAAATCAGGCAGATACGCAGTATTTT.

This clonotype has at least ten counts. This chain joins TRBV12-3 or TRBV12-4 and TRBJ1-2, with D possibly TRBD1 on 5 matching bases. This CDR3 is 14 amino acids long. Trimming left V 0 bases short and J 6 bases short, with 11 bases between. The CDR3 nucleotides read TGTGCCAGCAGTTTAGCGCTAAGAGGGGATGGCTACACCTTC. As protein: CASSLALRGDGYTF.

Note on this clonotype: Mismatch with germline at one junction end may stem from a read error. This sequence joins TRBV27 and TRBJ2-2; D possibly corresponds to TRBD2 (5 bases). The CDR3 has 14 residues. CDR1 and CDR2 from the germline V gene are MNHEY and SMNVEV (reference sequence). The CDR3 nucleotides read TGTGCCACCAATCCCGGGATGAACCCCGGGGAGCTGTTTTTT. Translating gives CATNPGMNPGELFF.